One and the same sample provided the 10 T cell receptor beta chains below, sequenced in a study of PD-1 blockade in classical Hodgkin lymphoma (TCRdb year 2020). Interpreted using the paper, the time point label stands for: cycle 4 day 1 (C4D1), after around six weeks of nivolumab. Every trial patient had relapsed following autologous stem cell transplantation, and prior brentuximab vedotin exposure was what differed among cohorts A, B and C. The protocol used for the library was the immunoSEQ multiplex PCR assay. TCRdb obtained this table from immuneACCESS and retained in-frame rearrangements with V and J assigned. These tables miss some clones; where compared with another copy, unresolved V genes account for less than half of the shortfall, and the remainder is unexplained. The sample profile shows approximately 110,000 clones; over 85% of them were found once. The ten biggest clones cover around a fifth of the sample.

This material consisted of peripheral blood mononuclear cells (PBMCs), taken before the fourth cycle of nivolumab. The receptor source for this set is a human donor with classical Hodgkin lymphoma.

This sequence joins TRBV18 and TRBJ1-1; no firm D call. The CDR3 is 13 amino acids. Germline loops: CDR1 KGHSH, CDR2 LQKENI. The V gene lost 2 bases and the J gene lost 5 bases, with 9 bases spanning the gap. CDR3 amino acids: CASSPDTETEAFF. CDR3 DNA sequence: TGTGCCAGCTCACCAGACACAGAAACTGAAGCTTTCTTT.

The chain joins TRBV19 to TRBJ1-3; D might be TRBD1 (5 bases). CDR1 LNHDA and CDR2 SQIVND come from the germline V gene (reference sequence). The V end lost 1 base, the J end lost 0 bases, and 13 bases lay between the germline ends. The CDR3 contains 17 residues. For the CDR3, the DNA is TGTGCCAGTAGTATAGGCCGGCAGGGACGCTCTGGAAACACCATATATTTT. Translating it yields CASSIGRQGRSGNTIYF.

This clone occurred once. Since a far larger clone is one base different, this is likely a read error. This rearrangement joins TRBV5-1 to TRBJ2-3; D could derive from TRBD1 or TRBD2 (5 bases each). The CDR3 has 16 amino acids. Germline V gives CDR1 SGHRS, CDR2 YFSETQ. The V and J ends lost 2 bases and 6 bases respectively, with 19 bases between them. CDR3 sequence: CASSLASSWGSDTQYF. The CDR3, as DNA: TGCGCCAGCAGCTTAGCTTCTAGTTGGGGGTCCGATACGCAGTATTTT. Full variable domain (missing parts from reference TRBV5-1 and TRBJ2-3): KAGVTQTPRYLIKTRGQQVTLSCSPISGHRSVSWYQQTPGQGLQFLFEYFSETQRNKGNFPGRFSGRQFSNSRSEMNVSTLELGDSALYLCASSLASSWGSDTQYFGPGTRLTVL.

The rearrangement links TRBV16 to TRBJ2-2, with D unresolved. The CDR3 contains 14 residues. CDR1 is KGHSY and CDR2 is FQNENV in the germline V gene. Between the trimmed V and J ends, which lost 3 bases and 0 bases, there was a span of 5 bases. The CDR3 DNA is TGTGCCAGCAGCCAGTGGACGAACACCGGGGAGCTGTTTTTT. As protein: CASSQWTNTGELFF.

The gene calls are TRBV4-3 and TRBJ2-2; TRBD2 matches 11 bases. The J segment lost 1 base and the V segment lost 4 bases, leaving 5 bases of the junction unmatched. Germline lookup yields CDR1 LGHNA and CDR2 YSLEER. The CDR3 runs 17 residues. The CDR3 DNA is TGCGCCAGCAGCCCGATGGGACTAGCGGTGAACACCGGGGAGCTGTTTTTT. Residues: CASSPMGLAVNTGELFF.

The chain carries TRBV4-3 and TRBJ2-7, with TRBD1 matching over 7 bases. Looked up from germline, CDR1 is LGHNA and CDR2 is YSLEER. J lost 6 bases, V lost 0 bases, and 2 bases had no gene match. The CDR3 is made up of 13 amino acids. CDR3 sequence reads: CASSQEAGGEQYF. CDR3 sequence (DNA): TGCGCCAGCAGCCAAGAGGCAGGGGGCGAGCAGTACTTC.

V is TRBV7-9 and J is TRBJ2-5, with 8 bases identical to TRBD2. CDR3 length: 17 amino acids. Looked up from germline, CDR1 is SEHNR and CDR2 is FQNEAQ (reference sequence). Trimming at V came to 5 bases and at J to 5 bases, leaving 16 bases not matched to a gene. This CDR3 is CASSPQPLGGGRETQYF. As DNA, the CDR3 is TGTGCCAGCAGCCCACAACCTCTCGGGGGGGGCAGGGAGACCCAGTACTTC.

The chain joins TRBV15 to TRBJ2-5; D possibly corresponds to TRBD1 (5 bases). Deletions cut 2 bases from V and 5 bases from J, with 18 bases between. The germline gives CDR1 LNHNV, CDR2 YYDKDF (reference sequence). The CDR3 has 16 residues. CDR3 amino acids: CATSRYGRGNYETQYF. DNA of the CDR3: TGTGCCACCAGCAGATACGGAAGGGGCAATTATGAGACCCAGTACTTC.

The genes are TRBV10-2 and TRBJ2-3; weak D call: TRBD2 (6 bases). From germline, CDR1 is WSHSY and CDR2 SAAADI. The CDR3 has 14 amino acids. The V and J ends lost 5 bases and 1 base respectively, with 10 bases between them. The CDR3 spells CASSFPSGTDTQYF. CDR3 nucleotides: TGCGCCAGCAGTTTCCCTAGCGGCACAGATACGCAGTATTTT.

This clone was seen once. CDR3 sequence: CASSENFGAGGPYEQYF. The DNA for the CDR3 is TGTGCCAGTAGCGAAAATTTTGGAGCGGGAGGCCCCTACGAGCAGTACTTC. The J gene is TRBJ2-7, the V gene TRBV19; 9 bases fit TRBD2. The CDR3 runs to 17 residues. Germline CDR1 and CDR2: LNHDA and SQIVND (reference sequence). The J segment lost 2 bases and the V segment lost 6 bases, leaving 14 bases of the junction unmatched.